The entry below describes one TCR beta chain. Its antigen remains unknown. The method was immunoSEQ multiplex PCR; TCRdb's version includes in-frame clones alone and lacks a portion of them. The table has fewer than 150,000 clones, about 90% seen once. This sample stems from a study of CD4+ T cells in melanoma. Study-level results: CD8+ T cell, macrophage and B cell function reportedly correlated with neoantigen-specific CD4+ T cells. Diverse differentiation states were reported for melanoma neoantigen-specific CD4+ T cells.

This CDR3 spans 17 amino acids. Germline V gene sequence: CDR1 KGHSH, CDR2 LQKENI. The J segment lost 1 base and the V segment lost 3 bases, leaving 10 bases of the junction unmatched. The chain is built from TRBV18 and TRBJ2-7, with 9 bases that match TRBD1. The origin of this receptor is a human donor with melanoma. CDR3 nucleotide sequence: TGTGCCAGCTCACCTGCCCTTGGGACAGGGATTTCCTACGAGCAGTACTTC. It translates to CASSPALGTGISYEQYF.